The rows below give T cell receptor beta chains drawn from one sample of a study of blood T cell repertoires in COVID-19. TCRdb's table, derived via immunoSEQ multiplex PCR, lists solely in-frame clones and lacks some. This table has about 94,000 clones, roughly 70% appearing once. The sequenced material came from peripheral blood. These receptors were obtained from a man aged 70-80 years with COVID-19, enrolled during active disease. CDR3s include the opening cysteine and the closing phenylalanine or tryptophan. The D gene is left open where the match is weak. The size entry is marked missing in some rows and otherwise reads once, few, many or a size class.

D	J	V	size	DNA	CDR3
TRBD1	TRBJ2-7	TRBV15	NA	TGTGCCACCAGCAGATCCCCGGGACAGGCGGTCCCTCCTATTTTC	CATSRSPGQAVPPIF
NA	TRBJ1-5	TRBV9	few	TGTGCCAGCAGCGTAGAGGCGGGGTTGGATCAGCCCCAGCATTTT	CASSVEAGLDQPQHF
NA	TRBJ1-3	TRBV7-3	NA	TGTGCCAGCAGCCCACGACCCCAGGGGCTCTCTGGAAACACCATATATTTT	CASSPRPQGLSGNTIYF
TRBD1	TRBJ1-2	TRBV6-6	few	TGTGCCAGCAGTTACCTTCGACAGGGGAACTATGGCTACACCTTC	CASSYLRQGNYGYTF
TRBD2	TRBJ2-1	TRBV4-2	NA	TGTGCCAGCAGCCAAGATCAGGCTAGCGGGAGATATGAGCAGTTCTTC	CASSQDQASGRYEQFF
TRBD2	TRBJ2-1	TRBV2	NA	TGTGCCAGCAGTGGTCGGCTAGCGGGAATCTACAATGAGCAGTTCTTC	CASSGRLAGIYNEQFF
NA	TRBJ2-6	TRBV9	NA	TGTGCCAGCACTGTGAGGAGCTCTGGGGCCAACGTCCTGACTTTC	CASTVRSSGANVLTF
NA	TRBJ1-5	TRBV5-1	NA	TGCGCCAGCAGCTCGACAGGAGATAGCAATCAGCCCCAGCATTTT	CASSSTGDSNQPQHF
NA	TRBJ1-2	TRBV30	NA	TGTGCCTGGAGTTCCAGTATTGGTGGCTACACCTTC	CAWSSSIGGYTF
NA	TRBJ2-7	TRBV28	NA	TGTGCCAGCAGTCTGTACATCGGGAACTACGAGCAGTACTTC	CASSLYIGNYEQYF
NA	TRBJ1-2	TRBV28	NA	TGTGCCAGCAGTTCGCAGGGTGATGGCTACACCTTC	CASSSQGDGYTF